This T cell receptor beta chain was obtained from a study of shared T cell receptors in the human thymus. TCRdb's table, derived via immunoSEQ multiplex PCR, lists solely in-frame clones and lacks some. This sample carries 700,000 to 750,000 clones, approximately 85% of them seen once, and the ten largest clones take about 0.011%. There are 19 residues in the CDR3. The V gene lost 2 bases and the J gene lost 3 bases, with 25 bases spanning the gap. Germline V gene lookup returns CDR1 LGHNT and CDR2 FRNRAP. The data also belong to a second study, concerning human thymus T cells.

Sequencing was carried out using thymocytes. V usage is TRBV12-5 and J usage is TRBJ1-2; D is perhaps TRBD1 (5 bases). The receptor comes from a girl under two years old with a congenital heart defect. The CDR3: CASGLSPGASLGKDYGYTF. The CDR3 nucleotides read TGTGCTAGTGGTTTGTCGCCTGGGGCGTCTTTGGGGAAGGACTATGGCTACACCTTC.